These T cell receptor beta chains were read from a single sample in a study of blood T cell repertoires in COVID-19. Profiled with immunoSEQ multiplex PCR; TCRdb holds only in-frame clones, not every one. The top ten clones hold under 5% of a sample with around 100,000 clones, around nine tenths of them seen once. The sample taken for sequencing was peripheral blood. These receptors all come from a man between 40 and 49 years old with acute or convalescent COVID-19. The CDR3 runs from the conserved cysteine through the conserved F or W. A D gene is named only where the DNA matches it firmly. Not every row has a clone size; where given, it reads once, few, many or a size class.

>TRBV3-1/TRBV3-2|TRBJ1-5|.|TRBD1
TGTGCCAGCAGCCTCTCGGGACAGTTCAATCAGCCCCAGCATTTT
CASSLSGQFNQPQHF
>TRBV24-1|TRBJ2-3|.|.
TGTGCCACCAGTGACCCCGTAGCGAACACAGATACGCAGTATTTT
CATSDPVANTDTQYF
>TRBV10-3|TRBJ1-6|.|TRBD1
TGTGCCATCAGCCTCGACAGGGGGCGTTCACCCCTCCACTTT
CAISLDRGRSPLHF
>TRBV7-8|TRBJ2-2|.|TRBD2
TGTGCCAGCAGCCCGCCACTTCGTCTAGCGGGGACGGGCGGGGAGCTGTTTTTT
CASSPPLRLAGTGGELFF
>TRBV2|TRBJ2-7|.|.
TGTGCCAGTGCAGAGTCCGCCAGGGGCGAGCAGTACTTC
CASAESARGEQYF
>TRBV15|TRBJ1-1|.|TRBD1
TGTGCCACCAGCACGGGACAGGGCAACACTGAAGCTTTCTTT
CATSTGQGNTEAFF
>TRBV5-4|TRBJ1-2|.|TRBD1
TGTGCCAGCAGCGCGAGACAGGGGGACTATGGCTACACCTTC
CASSARQGDYGYTF
>TRBV6-4|TRBJ1-1|.|TRBD1
TGTGCCAGCAGTTCCGGGACAGCAAACACTGAAGCTTTCTTT
CASSSGTANTEAFF
>TRBV19|TRBJ1-1|.|.
TGTGCCAGTAGTAAGGGGCCGCGGGGGGACACTGAAGCTTTCTTT
CASSKGPRGDTEAFF
>TRBV10-3|TRBJ1-2|.|.
TGTGCCATCAGTGAGGGCTCCGGCTACACCTTC
CAISEGSGYTF
>TRBV14|TRBJ1-2|.|.
TGTGCCAGCAGCTCACGGGGGGGATCTCTGACTTATGGCTACACCTTC
CASSSRGGSLTYGYTF
>TRBV27|TRBJ2-1|.|.
TGTGCCAGCAGTAAGGACTTACTCTCCTACAATGAGCAGTTCTTC
CASSKDLLSYNEQFF
>TRBV7-6|TRBJ1-1|.|.
TGTGCCAGCAGCTTAGGGGGGGGAGAAAACACTGAAGCTTTCTTT
CASSLGGGENTEAFF
>TRBV25-1|TRBJ1-1|.|TRBD1
TGTGCCAGCAGTGATCGGGACAGGGGTACTGAAGCTTTCTTT
CASSDRDRGTEAFF
>TRBV9|TRBJ2-5|.|.
TGTGCCAGCAGCGTCCTGGACACGGTCCAAGAGACCCAGTACTTC
CASSVLDTVQETQYF
>TRBV3-1/TRBV3-2|TRBJ2-1|.|.
TGTGCCAGCAGCCTTATAATTAGCTACAATGAGCAGTTCTTC
CASSLIISYNEQFF
>TRBV7-2|TRBJ1-4|.|TRBD1
TGTGCCAGCAGCAAACCAGGGGGCTTTATTGAAAAACTGTTTTTT
CASSKPGGFIEKLFF
>TRBV6-5|TRBJ2-7|.|.
TGTGCCAGCAGTAGGGGGGGAGCCACTCTAGACGAGCAGTACTTC
CASSRGGATLDEQYF
>TRBV30|TRBJ1-6|.|.
TGTGCCTGGAGTGTTGCCAGGGATAATTCACCCCTCCACTTT
CAWSVARDNSPLHF
>TRBV10-1|TRBJ1-5|once|.
TGCGCCAGCAGTGACGGCAATCAGCCCCAGCATTTT
CASSDGNQPQHF
>TRBV13|TRBJ1-2|.|.
TGTGCCAGCAGCTTATATAGGACAAATGGCTACACCTTC
CASSLYRTNGYTF
>TRBV7-8|TRBJ2-7|.|TRBD2
TGTGCCAGCAGGGCCGGACTAGTTAAGCAGTACTTC
CASRAGLVKQYF
>TRBV24-1|TRBJ2-2|.|.
TGTGCCACCAGTGAAGGGACAAGAGGGTACACCGGGGAGCTGTTTTTT
CATSEGTRGYTGELFF
>TRBV7-2|TRBJ2-3|.|.
TGTGCCAGCACCTTAATAAGCACAGATACGCAGTATTTT
CASTLISTDTQYF
>TRBV5-1|TRBJ1-2|.|TRBD1
TGCGCCAGCAGCTTCACGGGACAGGGCTTCTATGGCTACACCTTC
CASSFTGQGFYGYTF
>TRBV5-1|TRBJ2-5|.|.
TGCGCCAGCAGCTTCCCAGAAGAGACCCAGTACTTC
CASSFPEETQYF
>TRBV29-1|TRBJ2-1|.|TRBD2
TGCAGCGTTCTTAGCGGGAACTCCAATGAGCAGTTCTTC
CSVLSGNSNEQFF
>TRBV2|TRBJ2-7|.|.
TGTGCCAGCAATAGGGAGGAGGACGAGCAGTACTTC
CASNREEDEQYF
>TRBV10-1|TRBJ1-1|.|.
TGCGCCAGCAGTGAGTCGCGTCGGCCCCGGGATGAAGCTTTCTTT
CASSESRRPRDEAFF
>TRBV6-5|TRBJ1-5|.|TRBD1
TGTGCCAGCAGTTCGCCAGGGGGAGTGAATCAGCCCCAGCATTTT
CASSSPGGVNQPQHF